The source of this T cell receptor (beta chain) is a study of CD8+ T cells in alopecia areata. Overall study: Affected scalp percentage set treated patients' severity scores. Findings and caveats of the study: Many expanded lesional clones stayed in scalp and blood while on tofacitinib. Tofacitinib delivered significant drops in scalp clonality and in expanded CD8+ clones among the top 100. It was less clear whether patients shared TCRs than it was in mice, possibly because of HLA.

J was trimmed by 3 bases and V by 1 base; bases with no gene match: 5. This CDR3 is 15 amino acids long. Germline V lookup: CDR1 SGHRS, CDR2 YFSETQ. Isolated RNA was reverse transcribed into cDNA used as the sequencing template. Measured with immunoSEQ multiplex PCR; TCRdb has only the in-frame clones, and not every one. Of 85,000 to 95,000 clones in the sample, around 71% are singletons; the top ten hold approximately 15%. Comment on this clone: Its antigen remains unidentified.

Treatment indicated: oral pan-JAK inhibitor, 5-10 mg twice daily. The sequence derives from a human donor with alopecia areata. The sample here was CD8+ T cells sorted from blood, taken between weeks 43 and 45, from a patient treated with tofacitinib. The chain employs TRBV5-1 and TRBJ2-3; 7 bases are shared with TRBD2. The CDR3 here is CASSLFAGETDTQYF. The CDR3 nucleotides are TGCGCCAGCAGCTTGTTCGCGGGGGAGACAGATACGCAGTATTTT.